These T cell receptor beta chains were read from a single sample in a study of beta chain features in type 1 diabetes. This table comes from immunoSEQ multiplex PCR, and its TCRdb copy is limited to in-frame clones, with some not included. This sample yields about 140,000 clones, of which less than 8.5% are seen a single time; around 1.3% belongs to the top ten. Source material: central memory CD4+ T cells from blood. Receptors originate from a woman aged 25 to 39 in good health. The CDR3 runs from the conserved cysteine through the conserved F or W. A D gene is named only where the DNA matches it firmly. The size field is filled for only some rows; it gives once, few, many or a size class.

cdr3_length j_call d_call clone_size v_call cdr3_nt cdr3_aa
13 TRBJ2-3 NA NA TRBV7-8 TGTGCGGAGGGGCGAGCTCTTGAGGATACGCAGTATTTT CAEGRALEDTQYF
12 TRBJ2-5 NA many TRBV29-1 TGCAGCGTTGAACTGAACGGGGAGACCCAGTACTTC CSVELNGETQYF
16 TRBJ2-6 TRBD2 few TRBV9 TGTGCCAGCAGCGGAGGGACTAGCGGGGCGGCCAACGTCCTGACTTTC CASSGGTSGAANVLTF
13 TRBJ2-1 NA few TRBV7-2 TGTGCCAGCGGGCGGGATGCGGGGAATGAGCAGTTCTTC CASGRDAGNEQFF
15 TRBJ1-4 NA many TRBV2 TGTGCCAGCAGTGCCGCCGGTTTGGGGAGTGAAAAACTGTTTTTT CASSAAGLGSEKLFF
17 TRBJ2-7 TRBD1 few TRBV5-1 TGCGCCAGCAGCTTGGGGGTCGGCGGGACAGGGTACAACGAGCAGTACTTC CASSLGVGGTGYNEQYF
16 TRBJ2-1 TRBD2 few TRBV7-7 TGTGCTAGCGGCTTCGGGGTAGCGGGGTCAGGCAATGAGCAGTTCTTC CASGFGVAGSGNEQFF
14 TRBJ1-2 TRBD1 NA TRBV5-1 TGCGCCAGCAGCACAACAGGGGGTAACTATGGCTACACCTTC CASSTTGGNYGYTF
15 TRBJ1-5 NA NA TRBV4-2 TGTGCCAGCAGCCAAGATTATGTTAGCAATCAGCCCCAGCATTTT CASSQDYVSNQPQHF
13 TRBJ2-1 NA NA TRBV7-9 TGTGCCAGCAGCTTTGGCGGGCTTAATGAGCAGTTCTTC CASSFGGLNEQFF
13 TRBJ1-1 TRBD1 NA TRBV7-2 TGTGCCAGCAGCCGGGACAGGGCGTTTGAAGCTTTCTTT CASSRDRAFEAFF
13 TRBJ1-1 NA NA TRBV7-9 TGTGCCAGCAGCTATCTTCAGTCTACTGAAGCTTTCTTT CASSYLQSTEAFF
15 TRBJ2-1 TRBD2 NA TRBV5-5 TGTGCCAGCAGGTTAGGAGCGGGAGACCACAATGAGCAGTTCTTC CASRLGAGDHNEQFF
15 TRBJ2-5 TRBD2 NA TRBV18 TGTGCCAGCTCACCGACTAGCGGAGCTATTTGGACCCAGTACTTC CASSPTSGAIWTQYF
13 TRBJ1-1 NA few TRBV9 TGTGCCAGCAGCGTAGAACAGAACACTGAAGCTTTCTTT CASSVEQNTEAFF
16 TRBJ2-2 NA few TRBV5-1 TGCGCCAGCAGCCTTGGCATAGCGGTTAACACCGGGGAGCTGTTTTTT CASSLGIAVNTGELFF
15 TRBJ1-5 NA NA TRBV6-6 TGTGCCAGCAGTCAGGGAAGGGGTAACAATCAGCCCCAGCATTTT CASSQGRGNNQPQHF
14 TRBJ2-2 NA few TRBV27 TGTGCCAGCAGTTTCCCCCCGGGTACCGGGGAGCTGTTTTTT CASSFPPGTGELFF
15 TRBJ1-2 TRBD1 few TRBV7-2 TGTGCCAGCAGCTTAAATGTAGCAGGGGGCGATGGCTACACCTTC CASSLNVAGGDGYTF
13 TRBJ1-4 NA many TRBV7-2 TGTGCCAGCAGCAGAGTCCGCTCCGGAAAACTGTTTTTT CASSRVRSGKLFF
17 TRBJ1-2 TRBD1 few TRBV28 TGTGCCAGCAGTTTATCTCATTGGGGACAGAGTAACTATGGCTACACCTTC CASSLSHWGQSNYGYTF
15 TRBJ1-5 NA few TRBV28 TGTGCCAGCAGCCTTACAGGGTCGTTGAATCAGCCCCAGCATTTT CASSLTGSLNQPQHF
15 TRBJ1-2 TRBD1 NA TRBV28 TGTGCCAGCAGTGCCGCCGGGACAGGGCCCTATGGCTACACCTTC CASSAAGTGPYGYTF
13 TRBJ1-1 NA many TRBV19 TGTGCCAGTAGGCCAAGAGAGAACACTGAAGCTTTCTTT CASRPRENTEAFF
13 TRBJ2-2 NA NA TRBV5-6 TGTGCCAGCAGGAGACAGACACGCGGGGAGCTGTTTTTT CASRRQTRGELFF
16 TRBJ2-3 TRBD1 few TRBV11-1 TGTGCCAGCAGCTTAGCCGGGACAGGGGTCACAGATACGCAGTATTTT CASSLAGTGVTDTQYF
12 TRBJ2-1 NA NA TRBV5-1 TGCGCCAGCAGCTTGGGGGGGAGGGAGCAGTTCTTC CASSLGGREQFF
14 TRBJ2-1 NA few TRBV14 TGTGCCAGCAGCCAAGGACAGTCTTATGGTGAGCAGTTCTTC CASSQGQSYGEQFF
16 TRBJ2-3 TRBD2 NA TRBV5-4 TGTGCCAGCAGCCGTACTAGCGGGGGGCTCACAGATACGCAGTATTTT CASSRTSGGLTDTQYF
13 TRBJ2-5 TRBD2 few TRBV6-4 TGTGCCAGCAGTGGTTCGGGGGGAGAGACCCAGTACTTC CASSGSGGETQYF
16 TRBJ2-7 TRBD1 few TRBV5-1 TGCGCCAGCAGCTTGGGGACAGGGGGCATTTTTTACGAGCAGTACTTC CASSLGTGGIFYEQYF
16 TRBJ2-3 TRBD1 NA TRBV4-2 TGTGCCAGCAGCCCATTCAGACAGGGCCTCACAGATACGCAGTATTTT CASSPFRQGLTDTQYF
15 TRBJ2-1 TRBD2 NA TRBV7-9 TGTGCCAGCAGCCCGGGCGGGAGCTCCTACAATGAGCAGTTCTTC CASSPGGSSYNEQFF